This TCR beta chain was identified during a study of early T cells in non-severe SARS-CoV-2 infection. The CDR3 loop spans 15 amino acids. The V end lost 0 bases, the J end lost 0 bases, and 8 bases lay between the germline ends. Germline V gene data show CDR1 as SGDLS and CDR2 as YYNGEE. This clonotype was seen a few times. Unique molecular identifiers were affixed to single, distinct cDNA molecules. One entry per CDR3 protein, called by TCRdb with MiXCR from the 5' RACE reads. The sample yields tens of thousands of distinct CDR3 sequences, 7.7% seen once. This sequence was found in an adult who was a healthcare worker with PCR-confirmed SARS-CoV-2 infection or an uninfected control (not recorded which). The sequencing input was whole blood. The rearrangement joins TRBV9 to TRBJ2-3; no reliable D call. The CDR3 protein is CASSVVGGSTDTQYF. In nucleotides, the CDR3 is TGTGCCAGCAGCGTAGTCGGCGGTAGCACAGATACGCAGTATTTT.